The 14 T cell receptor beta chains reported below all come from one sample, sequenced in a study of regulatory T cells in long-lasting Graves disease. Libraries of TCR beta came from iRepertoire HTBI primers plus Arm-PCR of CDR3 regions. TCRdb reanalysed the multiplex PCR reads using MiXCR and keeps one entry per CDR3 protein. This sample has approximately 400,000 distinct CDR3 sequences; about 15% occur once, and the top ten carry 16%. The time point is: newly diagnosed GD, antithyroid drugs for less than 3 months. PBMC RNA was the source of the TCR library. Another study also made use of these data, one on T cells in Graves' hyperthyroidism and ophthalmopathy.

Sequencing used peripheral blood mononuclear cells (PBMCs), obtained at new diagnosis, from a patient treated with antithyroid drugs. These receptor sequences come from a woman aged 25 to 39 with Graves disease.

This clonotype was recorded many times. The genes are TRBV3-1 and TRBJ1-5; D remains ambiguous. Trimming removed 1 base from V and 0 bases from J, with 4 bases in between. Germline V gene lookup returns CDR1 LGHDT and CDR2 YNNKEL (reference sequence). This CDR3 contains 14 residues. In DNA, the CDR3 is TGTGCCAGCAGCCAAGTCGATAGCAATCAGCCCCAGCATTTT. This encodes CASSQVDSNQPQHF.

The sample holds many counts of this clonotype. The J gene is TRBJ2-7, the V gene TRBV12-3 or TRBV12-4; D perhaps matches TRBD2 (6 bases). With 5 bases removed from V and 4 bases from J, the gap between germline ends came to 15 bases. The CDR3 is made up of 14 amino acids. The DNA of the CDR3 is TGTGCCAGCAGTCCCCAGTCGGGAGTTTACGAGCAGTACTTC. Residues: CASSPQSGVYEQYF.

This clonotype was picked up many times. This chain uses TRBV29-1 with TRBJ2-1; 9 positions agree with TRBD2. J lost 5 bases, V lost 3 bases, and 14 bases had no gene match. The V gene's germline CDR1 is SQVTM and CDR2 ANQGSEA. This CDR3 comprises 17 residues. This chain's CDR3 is CSVESRLVASGNNEQFF. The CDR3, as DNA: TGCAGCGTTGAGTCACGATTGGTGGCTAGCGGGAACAATGAGCAGTTCTTC.

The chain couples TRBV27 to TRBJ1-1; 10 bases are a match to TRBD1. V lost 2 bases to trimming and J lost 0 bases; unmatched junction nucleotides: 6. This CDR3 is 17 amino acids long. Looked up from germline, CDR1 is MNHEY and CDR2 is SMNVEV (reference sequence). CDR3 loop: CASSLADRGPMNTEAFF. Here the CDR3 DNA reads TGTGCCAGCAGTTTAGCCGACAGGGGGCCTATGAACACTGAAGCTTTCTTT.

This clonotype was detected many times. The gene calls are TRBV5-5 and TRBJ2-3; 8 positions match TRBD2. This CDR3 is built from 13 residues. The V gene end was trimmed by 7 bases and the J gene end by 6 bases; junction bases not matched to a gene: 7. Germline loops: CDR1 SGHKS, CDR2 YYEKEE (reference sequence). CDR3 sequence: CASGGLGADTQYF. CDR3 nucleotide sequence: TGTGCCAGCGGGGGACTAGGAGCTGATACGCAGTATTTT.

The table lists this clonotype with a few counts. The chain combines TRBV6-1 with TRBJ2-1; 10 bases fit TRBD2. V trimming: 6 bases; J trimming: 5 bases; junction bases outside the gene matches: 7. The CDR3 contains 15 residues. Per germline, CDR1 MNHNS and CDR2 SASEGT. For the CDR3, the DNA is TGTGCCAGCAGAACAGGACTAGCGGCAAACAATGAGCAGTTCTTC. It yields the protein CASRTGLAANNEQFF.

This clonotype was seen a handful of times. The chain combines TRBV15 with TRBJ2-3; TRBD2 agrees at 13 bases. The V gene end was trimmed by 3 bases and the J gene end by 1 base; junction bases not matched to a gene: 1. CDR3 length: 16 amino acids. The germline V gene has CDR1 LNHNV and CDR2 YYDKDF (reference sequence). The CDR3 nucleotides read TGTGCCACCAGCAGCGGACTAGCGGGAGGCACAGATACGCAGTATTTT. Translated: CATSSGLAGGTDTQYF.

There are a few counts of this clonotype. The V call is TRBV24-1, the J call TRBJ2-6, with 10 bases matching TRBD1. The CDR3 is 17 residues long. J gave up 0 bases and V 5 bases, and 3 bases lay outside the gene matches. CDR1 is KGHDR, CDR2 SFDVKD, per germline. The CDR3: CATSAGQGNSGANVLTF. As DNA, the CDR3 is TGTGCCACCAGTGCGGGACAGGGGAACTCTGGGGCCAACGTCCTGACTTTC.

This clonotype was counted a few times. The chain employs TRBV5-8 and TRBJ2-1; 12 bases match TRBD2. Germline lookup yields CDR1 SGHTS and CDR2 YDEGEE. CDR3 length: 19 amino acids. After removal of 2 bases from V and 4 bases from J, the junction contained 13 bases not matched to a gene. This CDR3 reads CASSFHRGTSGGSYNEQFF. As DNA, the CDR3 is TGTGCCAGCAGCTTCCACAGGGGTACTAGCGGGGGGTCTTACAATGAGCAGTTCTTC.

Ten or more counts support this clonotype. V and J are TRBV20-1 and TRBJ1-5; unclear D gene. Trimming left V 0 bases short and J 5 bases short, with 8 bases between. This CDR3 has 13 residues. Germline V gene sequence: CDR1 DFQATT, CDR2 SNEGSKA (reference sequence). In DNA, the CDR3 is TGCAGTGCTAGAGATACGGGTGATCAGCCCCAGCATTTT. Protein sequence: CSARDTGDQPQHF.

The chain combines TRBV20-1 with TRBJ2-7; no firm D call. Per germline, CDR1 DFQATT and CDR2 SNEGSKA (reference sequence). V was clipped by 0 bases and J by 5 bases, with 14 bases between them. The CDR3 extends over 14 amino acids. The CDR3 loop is CSARELAEDDEQYF. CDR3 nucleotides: TGCAGTGCTAGAGAATTGGCCGAGGACGACGAGCAGTACTTC.

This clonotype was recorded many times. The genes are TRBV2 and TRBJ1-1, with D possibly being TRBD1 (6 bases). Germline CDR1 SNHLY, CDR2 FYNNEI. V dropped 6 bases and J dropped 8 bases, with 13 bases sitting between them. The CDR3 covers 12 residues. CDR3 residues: CASSRDTFEAFF. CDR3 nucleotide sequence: TGTGCCAGCAGCCGGGACACATTCGAAGCTTTCTTT.

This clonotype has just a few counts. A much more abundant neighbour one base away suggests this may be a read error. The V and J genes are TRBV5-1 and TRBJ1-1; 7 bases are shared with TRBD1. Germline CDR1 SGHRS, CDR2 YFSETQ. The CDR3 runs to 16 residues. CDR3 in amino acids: CASSLAPTGTNTETFF. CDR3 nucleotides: TGCGCCAGCAGCTTGGCCCCGACAGGGACGAACACTGAAACTTTCTTT.

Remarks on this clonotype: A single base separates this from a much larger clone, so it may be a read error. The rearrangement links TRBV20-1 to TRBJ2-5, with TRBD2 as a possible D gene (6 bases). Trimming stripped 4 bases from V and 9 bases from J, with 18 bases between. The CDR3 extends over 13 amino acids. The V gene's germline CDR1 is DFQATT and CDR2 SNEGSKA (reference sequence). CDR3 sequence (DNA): TGCAGTGCTATAGGGGCGGGGCTTGAGGCCCAGTACTTC. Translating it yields CSAIGAGLEAQYF.